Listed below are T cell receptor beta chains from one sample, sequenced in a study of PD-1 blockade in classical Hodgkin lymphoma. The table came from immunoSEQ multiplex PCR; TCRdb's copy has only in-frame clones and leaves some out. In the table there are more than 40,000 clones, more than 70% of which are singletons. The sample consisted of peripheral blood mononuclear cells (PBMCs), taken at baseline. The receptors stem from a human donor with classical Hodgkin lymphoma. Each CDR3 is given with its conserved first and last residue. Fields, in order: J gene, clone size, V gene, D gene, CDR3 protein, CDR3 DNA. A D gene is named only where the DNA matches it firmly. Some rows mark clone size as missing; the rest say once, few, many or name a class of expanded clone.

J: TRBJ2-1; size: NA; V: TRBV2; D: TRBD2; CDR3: CASRTGTSGRVGEQFF; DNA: TGTGCCAGCAGGACTGGGACTAGCGGGAGGGTGGGTGAGCAGTTCTTC
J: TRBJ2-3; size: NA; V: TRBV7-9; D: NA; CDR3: CASSPLGLSSTYTQYF; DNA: TGTGCCAGCAGCCCACTTGGACTGTCAAGCACTTATACGCAGTATTTT
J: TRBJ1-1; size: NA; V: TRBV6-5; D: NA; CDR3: CASSEARKVEAFF; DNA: TGTGCCAGCAGTGAAGCACGGAAGGTTGAAGCTTTCTTT
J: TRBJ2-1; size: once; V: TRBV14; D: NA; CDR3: CASSLPDNEQFF; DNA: TGTGCCAGCAGCCTCCCGGATAATGAGCAGTTCTTC
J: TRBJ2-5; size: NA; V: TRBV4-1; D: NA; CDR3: CASSQAMGKTQYF; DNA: TGCGCCAGCAGCCAAGCTATGGGGAAGACCCAGTACTTC
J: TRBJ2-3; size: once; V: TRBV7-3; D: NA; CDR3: CASSLGLSPSTDTQYF; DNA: TGTGCCAGCAGCTTAGGTCTGTCCCCTAGCACAGATACGCAGTATTTT
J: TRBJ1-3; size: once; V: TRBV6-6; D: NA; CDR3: CASKPQGGSGNTIYF; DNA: TGTGCCAGCAAGCCCCAGGGCGGCTCTGGAAACACCATATATTTT
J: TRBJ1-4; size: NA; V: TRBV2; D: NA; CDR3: CASKWGDTVEKLFF; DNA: TGTGCCAGCAAATGGGGAGACACGGTTGAAAAACTGTTTTTT
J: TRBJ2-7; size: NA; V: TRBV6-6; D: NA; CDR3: CASKGLGYEQYF; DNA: TGTGCCAGCAAGGGTCTGGGATACGAGCAGTACTTC
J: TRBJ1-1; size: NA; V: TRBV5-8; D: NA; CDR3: CASSLSHQEGVGAFF; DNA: TGTGCCAGCAGCTTGAGTCATCAGGAGGGGGTGGGAGCTTTCTTT
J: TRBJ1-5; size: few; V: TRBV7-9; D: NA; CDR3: CASSYGRGAVSNQPQHF; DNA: TGTGCCAGCAGCTATGGGAGGGGTGCCGTAAGCAATCAGCCCCAGCATTTT
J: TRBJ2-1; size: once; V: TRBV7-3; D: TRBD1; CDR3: CASRGGQGKGNEQFF; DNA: TGTGCCAGCAGGGGCGGACAGGGGAAGGGCAATGAGCAGTTCTTC
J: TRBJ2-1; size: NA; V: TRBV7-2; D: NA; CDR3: CASSRLEWNNEQFF; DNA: TGTGCCAGCAGCCGACTAGAGTGGAACAATGAGCAGTTCTTC
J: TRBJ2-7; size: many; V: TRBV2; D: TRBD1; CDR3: CASSAETGEPQYF; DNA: TGTGCCAGCAGTGCTGAGACAGGGGAACCCCAGTACTTC
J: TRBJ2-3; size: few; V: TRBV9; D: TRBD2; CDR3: CASSPRGLAGTDTQYF; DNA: TGTGCCAGCAGCCCCAGGGGACTAGCGGGCACAGATACGCAGTATTTT
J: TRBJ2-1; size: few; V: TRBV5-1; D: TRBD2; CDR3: CASSLTLAGVSPNEQFF; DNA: TGCGCCAGCAGCTTAACTCTAGCGGGAGTTTCCCCCAATGAGCAGTTCTTC
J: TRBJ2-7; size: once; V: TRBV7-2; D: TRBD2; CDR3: CASSLREALAGGYYEQYF; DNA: TGTGCCAGCAGCCTAAGAGAGGCCCTAGCGGGAGGGTACTACGAGCAGTACTTC
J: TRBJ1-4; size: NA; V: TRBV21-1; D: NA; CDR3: CASSKMARREGNEKLFF; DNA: TGTGCCAGCAGCAAAATGGCGCGGAGAGAGGGTAATGAAAAACTGTTTTTT
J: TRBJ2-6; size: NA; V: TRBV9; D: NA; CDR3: CASSVGSGANVLTF; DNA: TGTGCCAGCAGCGTTGGATCTGGGGCCAACGTCCTGACTTTC
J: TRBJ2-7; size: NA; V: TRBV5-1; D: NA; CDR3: CASSLGRGSYEQYF; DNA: TGCGCCAGCAGCTTGGGTAGGGGGTCCTACGAGCAGTACTTC
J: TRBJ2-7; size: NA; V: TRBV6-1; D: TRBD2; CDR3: CASKNPGLAEPRYF; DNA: TGTGCCAGCAAAAATCCGGGACTAGCGGAGCCGCGGTACTTC
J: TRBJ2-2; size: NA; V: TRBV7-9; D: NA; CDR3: CAGRQTGELFF; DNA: TGTGCGGGACGACAGACCGGGGAGCTGTTTTTT
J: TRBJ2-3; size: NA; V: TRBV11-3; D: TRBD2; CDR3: CASSFLAGGTDTQYF; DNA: TGTGCCAGCAGCTTTTTAGCGGGAGGCACAGATACGCAGTATTTT
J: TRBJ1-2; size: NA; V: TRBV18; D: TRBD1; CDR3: CASSPPDRGNYGYTF; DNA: TGTGCCAGCTCACCTCCCGACAGGGGAAACTATGGCTACACCTTC
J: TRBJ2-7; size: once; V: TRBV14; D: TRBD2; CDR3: CASSLLAGGSYEQYF; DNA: TGTGCCAGCAGCTTACTAGCGGGTGGATCCTACGAGCAGTACTTC
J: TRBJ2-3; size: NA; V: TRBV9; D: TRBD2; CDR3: CASSLNYRPSGRDPADTQYF; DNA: TGTGCCAGCAGCCTAAACTACCGACCTAGCGGGAGGGACCCTGCAGATACGCAGTATTTT
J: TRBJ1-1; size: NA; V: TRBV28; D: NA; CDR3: CASSFLSMNTEAFF; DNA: TGTGCCAGCAGTTTCCTCAGCATGAACACTGAAGCTTTCTTT
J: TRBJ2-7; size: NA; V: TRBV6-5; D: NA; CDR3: CASSHYYEQYF; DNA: TGTGCCAGCAGTCACTACTACGAGCAGTACTTC
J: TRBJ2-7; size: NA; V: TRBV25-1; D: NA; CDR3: CASSESGFSRQYF; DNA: TGTGCCAGCAGTGAATCGGGGTTCTCCCGGCAGTACTTC
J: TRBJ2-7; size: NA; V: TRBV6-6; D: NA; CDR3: CASSYSSNEQYF; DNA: TGTGCCAGCAGTTACTCGTCGAACGAGCAGTACTTC
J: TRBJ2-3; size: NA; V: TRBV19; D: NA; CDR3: CASSNRPTGTDTQYF; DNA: TGTGCCAGTAGTAACCGGCCCACTGGGACGGATACGCAGTATTTT
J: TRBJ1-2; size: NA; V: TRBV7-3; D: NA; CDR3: CASSPHPTGDGYTF; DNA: TGTGCCAGCAGCCCACACCCGACAGGAGATGGCTACACCTTC